This T cell receptor (beta chain) stems from a study of control samples from healthy donors and cancer patients. TCRdb's copy holds only in-frame clones and misses some; the assay was immunoSEQ multiplex PCR. The sample includes about 140,000 clones, approximately 92% of them seen just once. V shed 1 base and J shed 8 bases, with 18 bases lying between them. CDR1 and CDR2 (germline): SGHVS, FQNEAQ. CDR3 length: 15 amino acids. The source is a man aged 25-45 years in good health. The chain uses TRBV7-8 and TRBJ2-7; tentatively, D is TRBD2 (5 bases). The sample consisted of blood. In DNA, the CDR3 is TGTGCCAGCAGCTTAGTCCCCGGAGGCTCTACGAAGCAGTACTTC. Its protein product is CASSLVPGGSTKQYF.